This entry features one T cell receptor (beta chain) sequence. This record belongs to a study of OX40 agonist ivuxolimab in advanced cancers. The wider study: Given to patients was ivuxolimab, an agonistic anti-OX40 (CD134) antibody. Cohort: roughly 80% men, mean age around 55, aged roughly 23 to 90.

The CDR3 totals 13 residues. V was trimmed by 6 bases and J by 9 bases, leaving 16 bases between them. Germline V lookup: CDR1 ENHRY, CDR2 SYGVKD. Method: immunoSEQ multiplex PCR; TCRdb's copy keeps in-frame clones and lacks some. The data contain about 68,000 clones, roughly 88% of them singletons. The genes are TRBV10-3 and TRBJ2-3, with D tentatively TRBD1 (6 bases). The input for sequencing was CD4+ or CD8+ T cells sorted from blood, taken in a trial of the OX40 agonist ivuxolimab. The source is an adult with an advanced solid tumor such as melanoma, head and neck, liver or kidney cancer. CDR3 in amino acids: CAISGDGGGTQYF. The CDR3 DNA sequence: TGTGCCATCAGCGGGGATGGTGGGGGCACGCAGTATTTT.